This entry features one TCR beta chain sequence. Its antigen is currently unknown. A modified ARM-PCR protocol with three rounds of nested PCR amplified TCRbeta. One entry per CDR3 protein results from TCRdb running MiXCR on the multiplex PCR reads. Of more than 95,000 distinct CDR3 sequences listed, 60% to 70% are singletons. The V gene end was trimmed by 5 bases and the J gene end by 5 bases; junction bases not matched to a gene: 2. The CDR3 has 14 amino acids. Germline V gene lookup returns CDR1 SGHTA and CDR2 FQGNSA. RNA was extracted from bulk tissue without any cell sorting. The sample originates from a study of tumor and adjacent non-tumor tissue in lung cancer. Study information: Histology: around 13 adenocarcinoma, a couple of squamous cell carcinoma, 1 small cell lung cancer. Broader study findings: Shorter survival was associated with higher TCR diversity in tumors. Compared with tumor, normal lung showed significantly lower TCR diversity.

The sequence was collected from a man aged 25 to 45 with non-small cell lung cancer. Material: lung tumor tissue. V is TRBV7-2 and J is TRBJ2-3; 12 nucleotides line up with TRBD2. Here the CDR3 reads CASSPTSGGDTQYF. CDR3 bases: TGTGCCAGCAGCCCGACTAGCGGGGGAGATACGCAGTATTTT.